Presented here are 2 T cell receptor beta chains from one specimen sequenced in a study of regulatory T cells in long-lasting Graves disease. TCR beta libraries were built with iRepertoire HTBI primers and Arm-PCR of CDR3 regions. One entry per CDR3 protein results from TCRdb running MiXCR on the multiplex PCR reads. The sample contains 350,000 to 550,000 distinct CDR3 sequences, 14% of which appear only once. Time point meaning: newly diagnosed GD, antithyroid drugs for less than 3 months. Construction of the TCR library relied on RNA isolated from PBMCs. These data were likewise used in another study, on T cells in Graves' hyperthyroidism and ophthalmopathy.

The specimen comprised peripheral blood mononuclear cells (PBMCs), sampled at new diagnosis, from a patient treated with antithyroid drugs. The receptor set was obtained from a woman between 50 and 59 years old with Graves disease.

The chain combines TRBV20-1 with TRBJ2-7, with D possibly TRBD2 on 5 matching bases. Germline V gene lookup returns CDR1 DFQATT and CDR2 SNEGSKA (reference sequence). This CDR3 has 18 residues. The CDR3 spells CSAENPGKRLGARYEQYF. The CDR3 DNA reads TGCAGCGCTGAAAACCCCGGGAAGAGGCTAGGAGCCCGATACGAGCAGTACTTC.

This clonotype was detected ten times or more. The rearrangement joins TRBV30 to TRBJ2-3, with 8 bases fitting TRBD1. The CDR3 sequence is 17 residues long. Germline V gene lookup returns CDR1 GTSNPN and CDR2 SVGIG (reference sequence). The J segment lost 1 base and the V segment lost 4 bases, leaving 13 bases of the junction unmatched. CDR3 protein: CAWTRGLQGAGTDTQYF. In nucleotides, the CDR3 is TGTGCCTGGACCCGCGGGTTGCAGGGGGCCGGCACAGATACGCAGTATTTT.